The rows below give T cell receptor beta chains drawn from one sample of a study of cytomegalovirus exposure and HLA in healthy donors. The table came from immunoSEQ multiplex PCR; TCRdb's copy has only in-frame clones and leaves some out. The table includes about 100,000 clones, over 75% detected once. Material for sequencing was PBMCs. These receptors were collected from a man aged 60-69 years in good health and CMV-seropositive. Each CDR3 is given with its conserved first and last residue. A D gene is named only where the DNA matches it firmly.

cdr3_nt	cdr3_aa	j_call	d_call	v_call
TGTGCCAGCAGCGGACTAGCGGGGGACACCGGGGAGCTGTTTTTT	CASSGLAGDTGELFF	TRBJ2-2	TRBD2	TRBV9
TGCGCCAGCAGCTTGGGGACTAGCGGGGGTGTCACAGATACGCAGTATTTT	CASSLGTSGGVTDTQYF	TRBJ2-3	TRBD2	TRBV5-1
TGTGCCAGCAGTTCGCGGGGGGGGAGCGCTGAAGCTTTCTTT	CASSSRGGSAEAFF	TRBJ1-1	.	TRBV6-5
TGCGCCAGCAGCTTGGGTCAGGCGCCCCTTGAAGCTTTCTTT	CASSLGQAPLEAFF	TRBJ1-1	.	TRBV5-1
TGTGCCAGTAGTATCATCCGACAGGAGGAAAAACTGTTTTTT	CASSIIRQEEKLFF	TRBJ1-4	.	TRBV19
TGTGCCATCAGTGAGTCGGGCGGGGGAGCGGAGACCCAGTACTTC	CAISESGGGAETQYF	TRBJ2-5	TRBD2	TRBV10-3
TGTGCCAGTATAGCCTCGCATATAGGGACAGGGGTCGGCTACACCTTC	CASIASHIGTGVGYTF	TRBJ1-2	TRBD1	TRBV19
TGTGCCAGCAGTTATATGATCGGGGTGAACTATGGCTACACCTTC	CASSYMIGVNYGYTF	TRBJ1-2	.	TRBV27
TGCGCCAGCAGGACTGGGGGGGCCTACGAGCAGTACTTC	CASRTGGAYEQYF	TRBJ2-7	TRBD2	TRBV5-1
TGCGCCAGCAGCCCACCGGGACAGGGAACTGAAAAACTGTTTTTT	CASSPPGQGTEKLFF	TRBJ1-4	TRBD1	TRBV4-1
TGTGCCTGGAGGGTGATCGGGACAGCTTTGAACACTGAAGCTTTCTTT	CAWRVIGTALNTEAFF	TRBJ1-1	TRBD1	TRBV30
TGTGCCAGCATACAGGGGCCCAATCAGCCCCAGCATTTT	CASIQGPNQPQHF	TRBJ1-5	TRBD1	TRBV6-5
TGCGCCAGCAGCCAAGAGCCTCCGGGACAGGGTGGGAGCGAGCAGTACTTC	CASSQEPPGQGGSEQYF	TRBJ2-7	TRBD1	TRBV4-1